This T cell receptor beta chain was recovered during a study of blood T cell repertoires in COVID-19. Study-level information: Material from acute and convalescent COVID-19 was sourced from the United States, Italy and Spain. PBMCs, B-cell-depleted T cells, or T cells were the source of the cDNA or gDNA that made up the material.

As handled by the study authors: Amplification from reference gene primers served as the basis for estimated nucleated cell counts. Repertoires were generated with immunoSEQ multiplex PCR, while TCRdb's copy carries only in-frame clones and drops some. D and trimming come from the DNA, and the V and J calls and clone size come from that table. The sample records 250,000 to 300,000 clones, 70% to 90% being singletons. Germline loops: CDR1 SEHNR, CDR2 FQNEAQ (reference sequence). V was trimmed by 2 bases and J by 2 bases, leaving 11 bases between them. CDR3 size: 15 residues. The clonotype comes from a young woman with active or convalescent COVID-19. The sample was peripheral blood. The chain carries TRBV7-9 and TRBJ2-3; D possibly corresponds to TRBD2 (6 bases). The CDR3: CASSLRGSSTDTQYF. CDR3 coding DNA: TGTGCCAGCAGCTTACGGGGGTCGTCCACAGATACGCAGTATTTT.